The source of this TCR beta chain is a study of blood T cell repertoires in COVID-19. About the research overall: The United States, Italy and Spain were the sources of the acute and convalescent COVID-19 samples.

CDR1 and CDR2 (germline): MGHRA, YSYEKL. J was trimmed by 0 bases and V by 4 bases; bases with no gene match: 6. This CDR3 comprises 16 residues. The protocol was immunoSEQ multiplex PCR, while the TCRdb copy is restricted to in-frame clones and leaves out a portion. The table shows about 190,000 clones, with 88% occurring only once. Material for sequencing was peripheral blood. This receptor was obtained from a man aged 25-45 years with acute or convalescent COVID-19. V is TRBV4-1 and J is TRBJ2-1; 7 bases line up with TRBD2. The CDR3 protein is CASSPSGPSSYNEQFF. The DNA of the CDR3 is TGCGCCAGCAGCCCTAGCGGCCCGAGCTCCTACAATGAGCAGTTCTTC.